Each of the 15 T cell receptor beta chains below was sequenced from the same sample in a study of T cell changes during pregnancy in multiple sclerosis. The data were produced by immunoSEQ multiplex PCR, yet TCRdb's version contains in-frame clones alone and is incomplete. This sample has about 22,000 clones, with more than 85% found just once. The sequences come from CD8+ T cells from peripheral blood mononuclear cells, collected after pregnancy. The receptor source for this set is a female donor with multiple sclerosis, enrolled in a pregnancy study.

The chain recombines TRBV5-6 with TRBJ1-2; TRBD1 is a possible D gene (6 bases). V was shortened by 0 bases and J by 4 bases, with 16 bases between the two germline ends. The length of the CDR3 is 16 residues. Germline V CDR1 and CDR2: SGHDT, YYEEEE. The DNA for the CDR3 is TGTGCCAGCAGCTTGGTCGGGGGGGGGCGCCGCTATGGCTACACCTTC. Translation: CASSLVGGGRRYGYTF.

CDR3 residues: CASSLGAGGASEQYF. CDR3 DNA: TGTGCCAGCAGCTTAGGGGCAGGGGGTGCCTCGGAGCAGTACTTC. The chain links TRBV11-2 to TRBJ2-7; TRBD1 agrees at 7 bases. CDR3 size: 15 residues. Germline assignment: CDR1 SGHAT and CDR2 FQNNGV. The J segment lost 7 bases and the V segment lost 1 base, leaving 10 bases of the junction unmatched.

The chain employs TRBV5-1 and TRBJ2-7; 11 bases agree with TRBD2. The length of the CDR3 is 17 residues. Germline trimming cut 4 bases from V and 4 bases from J; bases unmatched to any gene: 13. Germline-derived CDR1 and CDR2 are SGHRS and YFSETQ. The CDR3: CASSPGTSGWGLYEQYF. The CDR3 DNA is TGCGCCAGCAGCCCCGGGACTAGCGGATGGGGCCTTTACGAGCAGTACTTC.

The V and J genes are TRBV9 and TRBJ2-2; 12 nucleotides line up with TRBD2. Germline CDR1 SGDLS, CDR2 YYNGEE. This CDR3 has 18 residues. The V segment lost 1 base and the J segment 2 bases; nucleotides outside the gene matches: 6. CDR3 sequence reads: CASSVLAGGPSNTGELFF. In DNA form, the CDR3 reads TGTGCCAGCAGCGTACTAGCGGGAGGGCCCTCAAACACCGGGGAGCTGTTTTTT.

The rearrangement links TRBV7-9 to TRBJ2-3, with 9 bases matching TRBD2. V lost 5 bases to trimming and J lost 2 bases; unmatched junction nucleotides: 5. The CDR3 runs 15 residues. The germline V gene encodes CDR1 SEHNR and CDR2 FQNEAQ (reference sequence). The CDR3 sequence: CASSHRLADTDTQYF. The CDR3 DNA follows: TGTGCCAGCAGCCATCGACTAGCGGACACAGATACGCAGTATTTT. Looking up the rest from reference TRBV7-9 and TRBJ2-3 gives the full variable domain: DTGVSQNPRHKITKRGQNVTFRCDPISEHNRLYWYRQTLGQGPEFLTYFQNEAQLEKSRLLSDRFSAERPKGSFSTLEIQRTEQGDSAMYLCASSHRLADTDTQYFGPGTRLTVL.

This clone was observed once. V usage is TRBV7-9 and J usage is TRBJ2-7; TRBD1 matches at 10 bases. Losses at the gene ends were 4 bases for V and 3 bases for J; bases not matched to a gene: 6. Germline-derived CDR1 and CDR2 are SEHNR and FQNEAQ (reference sequence). This CDR3 is 15 amino acids long. The CDR3 DNA reads TGTGCCAGCAGCTCCTCGGGACAGGGGTTCTACGAGCAGTACTTC. It codes for CASSSSGQGFYEQYF.

This clone is classed as medium-sized. The genes are TRBV2 and TRBJ1-2; the D gene is possibly TRBD1 (6 bases). V lost 5 bases and J 4 bases, leaving 17 bases between the germline ends. The CDR3 length is 15 residues. The germline gives CDR1 SNHLY, CDR2 FYNNEI. Here the CDR3 reads CASSRLRTDLYGYTF. For the CDR3, the DNA is TGTGCCAGCAGTCGGCTCCGGACAGACCTCTATGGCTACACCTTC.

This sequence joins TRBV5-1 and TRBJ2-3; 10 nucleotides align to TRBD1. CDR3 length: 16 amino acids. Looked up from germline, CDR1 is SGHRS and CDR2 is YFSETQ. Germline trimming cut 5 bases from V and 4 bases from J; bases unmatched to any gene: 10. CDR3 DNA: TGCGCCAGCAGAAGTCCCGGGACAGGGGAGGCAGATACGCAGTATTTT. Translation gives CASRSPGTGEADTQYF.

In its sample, this clone was seen many times. The chain joins TRBV28 to TRBJ2-7; TRBD1 agrees at 7 bases. Germline CDR1 reads MDHEN; CDR2 reads SYDVKM. The CDR3 covers 13 residues. Losses at the gene ends were 6 bases for V and 3 bases for J; bases not matched to a gene: 5. The CDR3 DNA follows: TGTGCCAGCAGCGACAGGGATTACTACGAGCAGTACTTC. It specifies CASSDRDYYEQYF.

This clone appeared once. V usage is TRBV4-1 and J usage is TRBJ2-7; unclear D gene. CDR1 is MGHRA and CDR2 is YSYEKL in the germline V gene. This CDR3 spans 13 amino acids. V lost 4 bases and J 3 bases, leaving 10 bases between the germline ends. In DNA form, the CDR3 reads TGCGCCAGCAGCCGAAAGACACTCTACGAGCAGTACTTC. As protein: CASSRKTLYEQYF.

The chain uses TRBV6-6 and TRBJ2-1; D not certain. Germline assignment: CDR1 MNHNY and CDR2 SVGAGI (reference sequence). The germline V and J ends were trimmed by 6 bases and 0 bases, with 9 bases remaining between them. The CDR3 is 14 residues long. The CDR3: CASSDWSSYNEQFF. CDR3 DNA: TGTGCCAGCAGCGACTGGAGCTCCTACAATGAGCAGTTCTTC.

The chain employs TRBV9 and TRBJ2-7, with 7 bases lining up with TRBD2. CDR3 length: 15 residues. Germline V gene lookup returns CDR1 SGDLS and CDR2 YYNGEE. Trimming cost V 4 bases and J 1 base; bases outside gene matches: 8. For the CDR3, the DNA is TGTGCCAGCAGCTACTTGGGGGGGGATTCCTACGAGCAGTACTTC. Protein sequence: CASSYLGGDSYEQYF. The whole variable domain, remainder taken from reference TRBV9 and TRBJ2-7, is DSGVTQTPKHLITATGQRVTLRCSPRSGDLSVYWYQQSLDQGLQFLIQYYNGEERAKGNILERFSAQQFPDLHSELNLSSLELGDSALYFCASSYLGGDSYEQYFGPGTRLTVT.

This clone has more than one count but fewer than ten. The chain carries TRBV5-1 and TRBJ2-7; TRBD2 matches at 10 bases. CDR1 and CDR2 (germline): SGHRS, YFSETQ. The CDR3 has 23 residues. V shed 2 bases and J 5 bases; nucleotides not matched to a gene: 31. CDR3 residues: CASSFQIGVLNFLAGAPVDEQYF. The CDR3 nucleotides read TGCGCCAGCAGCTTCCAGATTGGGGTTCTGAATTTCCTAGCGGGAGCCCCGGTTGACGAGCAGTACTTC.

The chain joins TRBV7-8 to TRBJ1-2; 7 bases are shared with TRBD1. With V trimmed by 1 base and J by 8 bases, 4 bases remained unmatched. The CDR3 length is 13 residues. CDR1 SGHVS and CDR2 FQNEAQ come from the germline V gene. CDR3 nucleotides: TGTGCCAGCAGCTTAGGGGACAGCCAAGGCTACACCTTC. It is translated as CASSLGDSQGYTF. Full variable domain (remainder filled in from reference TRBV7-8 and TRBJ1-2): GAGVSQSPRYKVAKRGQDVALRCDPISGHVSLFWYQQALGQGPEFLTYFQNEAQLDKSGLPSDRFFAERPEGSVSTLKIQRTQQEDSAVYLCASSLGDSQGYTFGSGTRLTVV.

J is TRBJ2-7 and V is TRBV6-1, with 9 nucleotides matching TRBD2. The CDR3 is 14 amino acids. Germline V lookup: CDR1 MNHNS, CDR2 SASEGT. Trimming at V came to 2 bases and at J to 11 bases, leaving 10 bases not matched to a gene. The CDR3 nucleotides read TGTGCCAGCAGTGAAAGTCCCGGGGTAGCGGGAGAGTACTTC. It translates to CASSESPGVAGEYF.